The 24 T cell receptor beta chains below come from one sample, sequenced in a study of CD8+ T cells in alopecia areata. cDNA prepared by RNA extraction and subsequent reverse transcription served as the template for sequencing. TCRdb's copy holds only in-frame clones and misses some; the assay was immunoSEQ multiplex PCR. Among approximately 180,000 clones listed, around three fifths were seen once. The treatment is: oral pan-JAK inhibitor, 5-10 mg twice daily. Sequenced material: CD4+ T cells sorted from blood, taken at week 24, from a patient treated with tofacitinib. The origin of the receptors is a human donor with alopecia areata.

The chain employs TRBV7-6 and TRBJ2-3; D is possibly TRBD1 or TRBD2 (5 bases each). The CDR3 length is 16 residues. Germline assignment: CDR1 SGHVS and CDR2 FNYEAQ. Deletions cut 5 bases from V and 1 base from J, with 16 bases between. The CDR3 DNA is TGTGCCAGCAGCCCTCTTTCGGGACCCGGCACAGATACGCAGTATTTT. It yields the protein CASSPLSGPGTDTQYF. The full variable domain, with the rest looked up from reference TRBV7-6 and TRBJ2-3, is GAGVSQSPRYKVTKRGQDVALRCDPISGHVSLYWYRQALGQGPEFLTYFNYEAQQDKSGLPNDRFSAERPEGSISTLTIQRTEQRDSAMYRCASSPLSGPGTDTQYFGPGTRLTVL.

In nucleotides, the CDR3 is TGTGCCAGCTCACCACTGGGGGGTATTGGCAATCAGCCCCAGCATTTT. It yields the protein CASSPLGGIGNQPQHF. This chain joins TRBV18 and TRBJ1-5, with a weak D call TRBD1 (5 bases). This CDR3 spans 16 amino acids. The V end lost 1 base, the J end lost 2 bases, and 12 bases lay between the germline ends. The germline V gene encodes CDR1 KGHSH and CDR2 LQKENI.

This clone was seen a single time. This chain joins TRBV29-1 and TRBJ1-2; TRBD1 matches at 10 bases. J was trimmed by 7 bases and V by 7 bases; bases with no gene match: 9. Germline V lookup: CDR1 SQVTM, CDR2 ANQGSEA. This CDR3 has 13 residues. The CDR3 reads CSAPGTGDSGYTF. The CDR3 DNA reads TGCAGCGCCCCTGGGACAGGGGATTCTGGCTACACCTTC. The full variable domain, its missing parts supplied by reference TRBV29-1 and TRBJ1-2, is SAVISQKPSRDICQRGTSLTIQCQVDSQVTMMFWYRQQPGQSLTLIATANQGSEATYESGFVIDKFPISRPNLTFSTLTVSNMSPEDSSIYLCSAPGTGDSGYTFGSGTRLTVV.

The rearrangement joins TRBV29-1 to TRBJ2-5; possible D gene TRBD2, 6 bases. This CDR3 is 13 amino acids long. Trimming took 3 bases from V and 4 from J, leaving 12 bases between them. Germline CDR1 reads SQVTM; CDR2 reads ANQGSEA. The chain's CDR3 is CSVEVTRGETQYF. In DNA, the CDR3 is TGCAGCGTTGAGGTGACTAGAGGAGAGACCCAGTACTTC.

The chain couples TRBV15 to TRBJ1-1; D is unresolved. The V end was cut by 0 bases, the J end by 6 bases, with 11 bases between. Germline V CDR1 and CDR2: LNHNV, YYDKDF (reference sequence). CDR3 size: 14 residues. CDR3 sequence (DNA): TGTGCCACCAGCAGAGATGGTAGGGTTCCTGAAGCTTTCTTT. Translating gives CATSRDGRVPEAFF.

The rearrangement joins TRBV9 to TRBJ1-2, with D unresolved. From germline, CDR1 is SGDLS and CDR2 YYNGEE. The CDR3 sequence is 13 residues long. The V and J ends lost 4 bases and 3 bases respectively, with 10 bases between them. The CDR3 here is CASSPSSHYGYTF. In DNA, the CDR3 is TGTGCCAGCAGCCCCAGTTCCCACTATGGCTACACCTTC.

This clone was counted only a few times. The chain couples TRBV9 to TRBJ1-4; D remains unclear. V was trimmed by 0 bases and J by 12 bases, leaving 12 bases between them. CDR3 size: 13 residues. Germline CDR1 reads SGDLS; CDR2 reads YYNGEE. CDR3 residues: CASSVALSTELFF. The CDR3 DNA reads TGTGCCAGCAGCGTAGCTCTTTCTACAGAACTGTTTTTT.

V usage is TRBV5-6 and J usage is TRBJ1-2; D may be TRBD1 (6 bases). The CDR3 is 13 residues long. Germline loops: CDR1 SGHDT, CDR2 YYEEEE. Trimming left V 7 bases short and J 6 bases short, with 16 bases between. The CDR3 DNA reads as TGTGCCAGCGGGATAACAGGGACTGATGGCTACACCTTC. Protein: CASGITGTDGYTF.

For this clone: The same CDR3 arises from other DNA sequences in this sample as well. The chain carries TRBV29-1 and TRBJ2-7; D is tentatively TRBD1 or TRBD2 (5 bases each). The CDR3 has 12 residues. V was cut by 4 bases and J by 0 bases, with 7 bases left in between. From germline, CDR1 is SQVTM and CDR2 ANQGSEA. CDR3 in amino acids: CSVGDGSYEQYF. CDR3 coding DNA: TGCAGCGTTGGGGACGGCTCCTACGAGCAGTACTTC.

This chain joins TRBV11-1 and TRBJ2-2; no definite D call. Per germline, CDR1 SGHAT and CDR2 FQDESV (reference sequence). The germline V and J ends were trimmed by 9 bases and 3 bases, with 11 bases remaining between them. The CDR3 is made up of 13 amino acids. CDR3 in amino acids: CASADSHTGELFF. CDR3 sequence (DNA): TGTGCCAGTGCTGACTCACACACCGGGGAGCTGTTTTTT.

The chain links TRBV27 to TRBJ1-1; D call uncertain. The V gene's germline CDR1 is MNHEY and CDR2 SMNVEV (reference sequence). The V end lost 3 bases, the J end lost 4 bases, and 15 bases lay between the germline ends. The CDR3 covers 15 residues. The CDR3 loop is CASSLKWISGTEAFF. The CDR3 bases are TGTGCCAGCAGTTTGAAGTGGATTTCGGGCACTGAAGCTTTCTTT.

The chain links TRBV27 to TRBJ1-1, with D maybe TRBD1 (5 bases). Deletions cut 1 base from V and 3 bases from J, with 9 bases between. The CDR3 covers 14 residues. Germline loops: CDR1 MNHEY, CDR2 SMNVEV (reference sequence). The CDR3 here is CASSLLGGYTEAFF. The DNA for the CDR3 is TGTGCCAGCAGTTTATTGGGGGGATACACTGAAGCTTTCTTT.

The chain combines TRBV19 with TRBJ1-1, with TRBD1 matching 7 bases. The CDR3 has 14 residues. J was trimmed by 6 bases and V by 0 bases; bases with no gene match: 4. CDR1 is LNHDA and CDR2 is SQIVND in the germline V gene (reference sequence). The CDR3 is CASSIDRGLAEAFF. CDR3 DNA: TGTGCCAGTAGTATAGACAGGGGGTTGGCTGAAGCTTTCTTT. Full variable domain (missing parts from reference TRBV19 and TRBJ1-1): DGGITQSPKYLFRKEGQNVTLSCEQNLNHDAMYWYRQDPGQGLRLIYYSQIVNDFQKGDIAEGYSVSREKKESFPLTVTSAQKNPTAFYLCASSIDRGLAEAFFGQGTRLTVV.

This clone has a single count. The V gene is TRBV11-2, the J gene TRBJ1-6; 7 bases align to TRBD1. Germline lookup yields CDR1 SGHAT and CDR2 FQNNGV. The CDR3 is made up of 15 amino acids. Losses at the gene ends were 1 base for V and 11 bases for J; bases not matched to a gene: 8. The CDR3 coding sequence is TGTGCCAGCAGCTTAGGGGTTCAGGGGGGGGCACCCCTCCACTTT. Translation gives CASSLGVQGGAPLHF. Drawing the rest from reference TRBV11-2 and TRBJ1-6, the complete variable domain is EAGVAQSPRYKIIEKRQSVAFWCNPISGHATLYWYQQILGQGPKLLIQFQNNGVVDDSQLPKDRFSAERLKGVDSTLKIQPAKLEDSAVYLCASSLGVQGGAPLHFGNGTRLTVT.

This chain uses TRBV6-6 with TRBJ1-5; D may be TRBD1 (5 bases). The CDR3 has 12 amino acids. CDR1 and CDR2 from the germline V gene are MNHNY and SVGAGI (reference sequence). Trimming removed 7 bases at V and 5 bases at J, with 9 bases between. The CDR3 sequence: CASTGTDQPQHF. The CDR3 DNA reads TGTGCCAGCACGGGGACCGATCAGCCCCAGCATTTT.

The chain couples TRBV25-1 to TRBJ2-3; 12 bases fit TRBD1. This CDR3 spans 16 amino acids. Germline CDR1 MGHDK, CDR2 SYGVNS. The junction had 6 bases not matched to a gene; V was cut back by 4 bases and J by 4 bases. The CDR3 DNA reads TGTGCCAGCAGTGGCATTGGGACAGGGGGCGCAGATACGCAGTATTTT. Its protein is CASSGIGTGGADTQYF.

J is TRBJ1-2 and V is TRBV30, with a weak D call TRBD1 (5 bases). Germline-derived CDR1 and CDR2 are GTSNPN and SVGIG (reference sequence). V lost 7 bases to trimming and J lost 8 bases, with 11 bases between them. The CDR3 loop spans 10 amino acids. In DNA, the CDR3 is TGTGCCTCGGGACTGAGCGGCTACACCTTC. Protein product: CASGLSGYTF.

This sequence joins TRBV4-1 and TRBJ1-4; possibly TRBD1 for D (6 bases). The CDR3 loop spans 14 amino acids. Between the trimmed V and J ends, which lost 3 bases and 7 bases, there was a span of 12 bases. Per the germline V gene, CDR1 is MGHRA and CDR2 is YSYEKL. CDR3 in amino acids: CASSQVQGLEKLFF. CDR3 bases: TGCGCCAGCAGCCAGGTACAGGGTCTTGAAAAACTGTTTTTT.

The V call is TRBV5-1, the J call TRBJ1-1; the D gene is possibly TRBD1 (5 bases). This CDR3 has 14 residues. Per the germline V gene, CDR1 is SGHRS and CDR2 is YFSETQ. Trimming pared 1 base from V and 1 base from J, leaving 8 bases between. This CDR3 is CASSLMGPNTEAFF. The CDR3 DNA sequence: TGCGCCAGCAGCTTGATGGGGCCGAACACTGAAGCTTTCTTT. Filled out from reference TRBV5-1 and TRBJ1-1, the complete variable domain reads KAGVTQTPRYLIKTRGQQVTLSCSPISGHRSVSWYQQTPGQGLQFLFEYFSETQRNKGNFPGRFSGRQFSNSRSEMNVSTLELGDSALYLCASSLMGPNTEAFFGQGTRLTVV.

There are a few counts of this clone. J is TRBJ2-1 and V is TRBV7-9, with 7 bases lining up with TRBD1. The CDR3 extends over 15 amino acids. Trimming at V came to 5 bases and at J to 1 base, leaving 5 bases not matched to a gene. The germline V gene has CDR1 SEHNR and CDR2 FQNEAQ (reference sequence). The CDR3: CASSAGTASYNEQFF. The CDR3 DNA sequence: TGTGCCAGCAGCGCCGGGACAGCTTCCTACAATGAGCAGTTCTTC.

The V and J genes are TRBV7-8 and TRBJ1-2, with 8 bases aligning to TRBD1. The CDR3 has 14 amino acids. Germline lookup yields CDR1 SGHVS and CDR2 FQNEAQ. V lost 6 bases to trimming and J lost 8 bases; unmatched junction nucleotides: 11. The CDR3 is CASSPGQGAEGYTF. The CDR3 DNA reads TGTGCCAGCAGTCCCGGTCAGGGGGCTGAGGGCTACACCTTC.

This rearrangement joins TRBV5-1 to TRBJ2-7; 7 bases fit TRBD1. Germline V gene sequence: CDR1 SGHRS, CDR2 YFSETQ. V lost 4 bases and J lost 0; bases outside the gene matches: 4. The CDR3 contains 14 residues. CDR3 in DNA: TGCGCCAGCAGCCGGGACAGCCTCTCCTACGAGCAGTACTTC. Protein product: CASSRDSLSYEQYF.

The chain is built from TRBV30 and TRBJ1-1, with 10 bases aligning to TRBD1. In germline, CDR1 is GTSNPN, CDR2 SVGIG (reference sequence). The CDR3 length is 13 residues. The trim removed 0 bases at V and 10 bases at J, leaving 5 bases unmatched. CDR3: CAWSVRTGGGAFF. As DNA, the CDR3 is TGTGCCTGGAGTGTCCGGACAGGGGGGGGAGCTTTCTTT. Full variable domain (remainder filled in from reference TRBV30 and TRBJ1-1): SQTIHQWPATLVQPVGSPLSLECTVEGTSNPNLYWYRQAAGRGLQLLFYSVGIGQISSEVPQNLSASRPQDRQFILSSKKLLLSDSGFYLCAWSVRTGGGAFFGQGTRLTVV.

The chain has TRBV7-3 and TRBJ1-6; tentative D call: TRBD1 (6 bases). This CDR3 has 15 amino acids. Trimming shortened V by 2 bases and J by 10 bases, and 15 bases separated the two germline ends. Germline V gene sequence: CDR1 SGHTA, CDR2 FQGTGA. As DNA, the CDR3 is TGTGCCAGCAGCTTAGATTCGGGGGCGCGATCACCCCTCCACTTT. As protein: CASSLDSGARSPLHF.